Detailed here is one T cell receptor beta chain. The CDR3 extends over 14 amino acids. Germline-derived CDR1 and CDR2 are SGHRS and YFSETQ. The V gene lost 0 bases and the J gene lost 5 bases, with 11 bases spanning the gap. These data originate in a study of T cell changes during pregnancy in multiple sclerosis. Profiled with immunoSEQ multiplex PCR; TCRdb holds only in-frame clones, not every one. The table has some 40,000 clones, approximately 90% seen once. The chain carries TRBV5-1 and TRBJ2-5, with D perhaps matching TRBD2 (7 bases). The sequence came from a female donor in good health, enrolled as a control in a pregnancy study. The material sequenced was CD4+ T cells from peripheral blood mononuclear cells, taken in the third trimester of pregnancy. The DNA for the CDR3 is TGCGCCAGCAGCTTGGCGGGGGGCGGGGAGACCCAGTACTTC. It codes for CASSLAGGGETQYF.